The 5 T cell receptor beta chains reported below all come from one sample, sequenced in a study of PD-L1 blockade in urothelial cancer. Method: immunoSEQ multiplex PCR; TCRdb's copy keeps in-frame clones and lacks some. The sample yields about 37,000 clones, 65% to 85% seen once. Sample: PBMCs, taken around atezolizumab (anti-PD-L1) treatment. These receptor sequences come from a man in his 60s with urothelial cancer.

The chain employs TRBV4-1 and TRBJ1-4, with TRBD1 matching over 7 bases. V lost 4 bases and J lost 7; bases outside the gene matches: 15. The CDR3 covers 17 residues. The germline gives CDR1 MGHRA, CDR2 YSYEKL. The CDR3 region has the DNA TGCGCCAGCAGCCCGGACCAGGAGGGGGCAGGAGGTGAAAAACTGTTTTTT. Its protein product is CASSPDQEGAGGEKLFF.

This chain connects TRBV7-9 to TRBJ2-7; D perhaps matches TRBD2 (5 bases). The ends were cut back, 2 bases at V and 1 base at J, with 6 bases in the middle. The CDR3 spans 13 residues. Germline V lookup: CDR1 SEHNR, CDR2 FQNEAQ (reference sequence). The DNA for the CDR3 is TGTGCCAGCAGCTTAAGCGGATCCTACGAGCAGTACTTC. Protein product: CASSLSGSYEQYF.

This chain connects TRBV5-1 to TRBJ1-4; D not certain. The CDR3 extends over 16 amino acids. Trimming pared 1 base from V and 4 bases from J, leaving 14 bases between. Germline V CDR1 and CDR2: SGHRS, YFSETQ. The CDR3 protein is CASSLSGETHNEKLFF. CDR3 bases: TGCGCCAGCAGCTTGAGCGGGGAAACCCATAATGAAAAACTGTTTTTT. The full variable domain, in which reference TRBV5-1 and TRBJ1-4 provide the parts outside the CDR3, is KAGVTQTPRYLIKTRGQQVTLSCSPISGHRSVSWYQQTPGQGLQFLFEYFSETQRNKGNFPGRFSGRQFSNSRSEMNVSTLELGDSALYLCASSLSGETHNEKLFFGSGTQLSVL.

The V and J genes are TRBV5-1 and TRBJ1-4; 9 bases are shared with TRBD1. This CDR3 is built from 14 residues. V lost 3 bases and J lost 8; bases outside the gene matches: 5. CDR1 is SGHRS, CDR2 YFSETQ, per germline. CDR3 DNA: TGCGCCAGCAGCTCGGGACAGGGAGGCGAAAAACTGTTTTTT. Protein product: CASSSGQGGEKLFF.

The rearrangement uses TRBV5-5 and TRBJ2-1, with 8 bases matching TRBD1. Germline assignment: CDR1 SGHKS and CDR2 YYEKEE (reference sequence). This CDR3 has 18 residues. After removal of 4 bases from V and 0 bases from J, the junction contained 12 bases not matched to a gene. The CDR3 region has the DNA TGTGCCAGCAGCCCTAACTTATTCCAGGGGGCCTCCTACAATGAGCAGTTCTTC. Translation gives CASSPNLFQGASYNEQFF.